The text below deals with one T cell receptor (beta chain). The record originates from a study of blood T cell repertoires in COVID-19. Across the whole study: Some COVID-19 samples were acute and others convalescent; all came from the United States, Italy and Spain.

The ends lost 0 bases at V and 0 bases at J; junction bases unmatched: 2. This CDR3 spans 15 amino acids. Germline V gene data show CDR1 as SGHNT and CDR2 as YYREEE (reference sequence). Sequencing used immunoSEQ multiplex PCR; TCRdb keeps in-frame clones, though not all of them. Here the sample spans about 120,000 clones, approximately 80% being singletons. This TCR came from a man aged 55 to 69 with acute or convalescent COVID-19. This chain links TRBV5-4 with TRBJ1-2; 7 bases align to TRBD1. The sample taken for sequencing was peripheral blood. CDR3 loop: CASSLGQGANYGYTF. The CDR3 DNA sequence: TGTGCCAGCAGCTTGGGGCAGGGGGCTAACTATGGCTACACCTTC.